This T cell receptor beta chain derives from a study of blood T cell repertoires in COVID-19. Study-wide context: Material from acute and convalescent COVID-19 was sourced from the United States, Italy and Spain. PBMCs, B-cell-depleted T cells, or T cells were the source of the cDNA or gDNA that made up the material.

The length of the CDR3 is 15 residues. Germline assignment: CDR1 SGHRS and CDR2 YFSETQ. The junction had 5 bases not matched to a gene; V was cut back by 0 bases and J by 6 bases. Sequencing was performed with immunoSEQ multiplex PCR; in TCRdb, only in-frame clones are kept and a portion is missing. The sample has fewer than 250,000 clones, approximately 82% seen once. Material for sequencing was peripheral blood. The genes are TRBV5-1 and TRBJ2-7, with 11 bases identical to TRBD1. This sequence was found in a woman in her forties or fifties with acute or convalescent COVID-19. CDR3 sequence (DNA): TGCGCCAGCAGCTTGGTGGGGACAGGGGGTCGCGAGCAGTACTTC. Amino acid sequence: CASSLVGTGGREQYF. Full variable domain (outside the CDR3, taken from reference TRBV5-1 and TRBJ2-7): KAGVTQTPRYLIKTRGQQVTLSCSPISGHRSVSWYQQTPGQGLQFLFEYFSETQRNKGNFPGRFSGRQFSNSRSEMNVSTLELGDSALYLCASSLVGTGGREQYFGPGTRLTVT.